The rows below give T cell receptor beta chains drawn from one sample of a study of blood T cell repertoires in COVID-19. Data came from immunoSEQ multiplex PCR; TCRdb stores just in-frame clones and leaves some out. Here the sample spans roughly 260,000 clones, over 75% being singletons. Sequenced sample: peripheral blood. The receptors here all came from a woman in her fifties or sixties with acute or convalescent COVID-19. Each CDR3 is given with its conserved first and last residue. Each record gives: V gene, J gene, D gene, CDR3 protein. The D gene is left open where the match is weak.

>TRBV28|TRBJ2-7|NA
CASSAKMDSYYEQYF
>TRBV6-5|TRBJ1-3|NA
CASFRGYSGNTIYF
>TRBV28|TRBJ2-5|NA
CAISMLSGDSGTQYF
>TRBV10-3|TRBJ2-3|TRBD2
CAITGLAGGTDTQYF
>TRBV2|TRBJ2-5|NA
CASKKRETQYF
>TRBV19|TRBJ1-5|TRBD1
CASSMGTGDNQPQHF
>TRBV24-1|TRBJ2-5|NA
CATSDLPPRETQYF
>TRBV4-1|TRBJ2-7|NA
CASSQHAGLSSYEQYF
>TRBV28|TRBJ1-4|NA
CASSLHTGTTNEKLFF
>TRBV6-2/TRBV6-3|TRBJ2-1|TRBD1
CASSPRDRANEQFF
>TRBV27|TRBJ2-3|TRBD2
CASSFLASGRAGDTQYF
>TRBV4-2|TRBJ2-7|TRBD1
CASSQDRDRGRRFYEQYF
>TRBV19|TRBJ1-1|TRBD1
CASSRRQGDTEAFF
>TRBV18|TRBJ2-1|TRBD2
CASSPFSGGSHEQFF
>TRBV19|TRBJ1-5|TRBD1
CASSMGGQGYQPQHF
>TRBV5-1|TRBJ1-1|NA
CASSRGGHLMNTEAFF
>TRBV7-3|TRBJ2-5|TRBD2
CASSLSGGREGTQYF
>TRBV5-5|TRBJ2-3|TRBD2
CASRRTSGSSRDTQYF
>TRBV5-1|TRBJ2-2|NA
CASSLAGKTSTGELFF
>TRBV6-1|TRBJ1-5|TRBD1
CASSEMYRGGNQPQHF
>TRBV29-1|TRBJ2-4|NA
CSVEPRAQNIQYF
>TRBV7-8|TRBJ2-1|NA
CASSLSQVLSNEQFF
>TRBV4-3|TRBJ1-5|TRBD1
CASSQDLVRGRNQPQHF
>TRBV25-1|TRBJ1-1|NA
CASSRVRVADTEAFF
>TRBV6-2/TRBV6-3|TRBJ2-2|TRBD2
CASSDGLAGTNTGELFF
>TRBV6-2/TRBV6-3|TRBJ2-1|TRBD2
CASSLLAEQGPYNEQFF
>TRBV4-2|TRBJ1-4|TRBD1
CASSQEYRGNEKLFF
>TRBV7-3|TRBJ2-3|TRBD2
CASSLRLRTSGSDTQYF
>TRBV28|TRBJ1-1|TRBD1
CASRRQGRNTEAFF
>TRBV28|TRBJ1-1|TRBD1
CASFRDRNTEAFF
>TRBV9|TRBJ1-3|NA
CASSVDLGNTIYF
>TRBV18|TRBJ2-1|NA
CASSPQARGVGEQFF
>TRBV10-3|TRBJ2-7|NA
CAISEMLRGSYEQYF
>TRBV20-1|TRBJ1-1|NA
CSASRLGPYEAFF
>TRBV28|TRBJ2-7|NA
CASSLFSGGYEQYF
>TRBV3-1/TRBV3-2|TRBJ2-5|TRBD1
CASSQARGTGTETQYF
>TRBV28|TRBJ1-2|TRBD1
CASSPTGATYGYTF
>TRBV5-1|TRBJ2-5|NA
CASSWSRGGVETQYF
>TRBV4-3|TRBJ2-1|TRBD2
CASSQDRGGSPEQFF
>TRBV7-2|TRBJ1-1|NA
CASSPTGLRTEAFF
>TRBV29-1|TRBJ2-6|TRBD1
CSVGTGSSGANVLTF
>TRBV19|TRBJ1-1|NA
CASSVKSAGEAFF
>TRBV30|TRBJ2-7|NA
CAWSNIDEQYF
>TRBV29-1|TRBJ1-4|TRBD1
CSTRGQGSEKLFF
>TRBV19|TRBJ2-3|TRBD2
CASSNHLAGNYTQYF
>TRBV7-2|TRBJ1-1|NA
CASSLGWGDTEAFF
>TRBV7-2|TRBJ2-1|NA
CASSLRANNEQFF
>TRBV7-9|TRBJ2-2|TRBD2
CASSPPASGAINTGELFF
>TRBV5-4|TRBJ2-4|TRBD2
CASSQGTSGRGNIQYF